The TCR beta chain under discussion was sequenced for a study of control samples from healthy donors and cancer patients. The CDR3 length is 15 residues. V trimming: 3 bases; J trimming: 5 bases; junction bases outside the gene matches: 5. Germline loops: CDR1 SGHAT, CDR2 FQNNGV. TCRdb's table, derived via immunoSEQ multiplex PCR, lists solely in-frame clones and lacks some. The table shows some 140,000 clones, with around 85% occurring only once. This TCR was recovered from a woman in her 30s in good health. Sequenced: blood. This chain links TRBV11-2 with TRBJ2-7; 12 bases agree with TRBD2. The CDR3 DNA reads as TGTGCCAGCAGCTTCCTAGCGGGAGGGTTCGACGAGCAGTACTTC. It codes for CASSFLAGGFDEQYF.